What follows is one TCR beta chain and its context. The clone's antigen remains unknown. Within one base of it there is no much larger clone, and no base qualities were kept. The cohort consisted of hundreds of healthy bone marrow donors. At the time of sampling, every cohort member was nominally healthy, though immune exposures that went unrecorded were likely present. The donor was CMV seronegative and belonged to the group of approximately 320 seronegative cohort members. A peripheral blood sample was collected from each donor, and TCR beta sequencing was performed on peripheral blood mononuclear cells. Genomic DNA extraction from the blood cell samples was performed with the Qiagen DNeasy Blood Extraction Kit. This sample was included in a study of cytomegalovirus exposure and HLA in healthy donors (TCRdb year 2017). Regarding the study in general: According to an earlier analysis of a few hundred of the donors, roughly 180 million T cells yielded over 90 million unique TCR beta sequences and approximately 300 Gb of sequence data. About 300 gigabases of sequencing data and 80 million or so unique TCR sequences were included in an early release covering roughly 600 HLA-typed donors. To decide whether each TCR beta V gene segment behaved as functional or pseudogenic, an earlier analysis of approximately 590 of the donors relied on high-throughput TCR beta sequencing. HLA typing covered class I and class II loci at four-digit resolution. In addition to the first cohort of approximately 650 subjects, a separate validation cohort of under 150 different subjects was used. The study aimed to test whether cataloging public T cell receptors could reveal signatures of past pathogen exposure. The study used immunosequencing to profile the T cell repertoires of 670 or so subjects and linked those repertoires to cytomegalovirus serostatus. Genome-wide SNP genotypes for about 65% of the 666 donors were used in a later genetic analysis, which treated that subset as a discovery cohort. On average, over 200,000 unique TCR beta nucleotide sequences were sequenced per donor among roughly 430 genotyped donors of the cohort, with 15% to 20% of those sequences being non-productive. Donor age, sex, ethnicity and CMV serostatus were compiled together with the repertoire data. A later analysis re-examined previously published TCR beta repertoires from over 500 donors and added high-resolution HLA genotyping to investigate patterns of TCR occurrence. Four or five DR-DQ haplotypes were handled as single units for association and clustering, since linkage in the cohort was strong. Every repertoire in the discovery cohort had been generated on one and the same sequencing platform. Among the roughly 400 genotyped donors, more than 70% belonged to the genetic ancestry cluster associated with self-reported Caucasian donors. To predict cytomegalovirus infection status, the study combined high-throughput TCR immunosequencing, statistical association of individual TCRs with disease status, and machine learning. Rather than drawing on any new phenotypic data, the later analysis identified candidate immune exposures from TCR beta sequences and the way those sequences occurred across donors. The number of typed donors differed by locus: about 620-640 for A, B, C, DRB1 and DQB1; approximately 540 for DQA1; approximately 600 for DPA1; and roughly 450 for DPB1.

Findings and caveats that apply to the study as a whole: Correlated functional status among segregating V segments might be attributable to linkage disequilibrium, but an unknown experimental factor could not be ruled out. Cytomegalovirus status was reported to be diagnosed by the classifier with high specificity and sensitivity in both the original and validation cohorts. According to the authors, the approach could potentially be generalized to other disease states and immunological phenotypes. Most CMV-associated TCR beta chains appeared to be HLA-restricted in a later analysis, and the HLA associations seemed to be driven largely by CMV exposure. An earlier analysis of 587 of the donors showed that most TCR beta V segments appeared in productive rearrangements either about 87% or about 30% of the time, which broadly matched IMGT annotations. Specific HLA alleles were associated with 15,000 to 20,000 TCR beta sequences at a false discovery rate of 0.05 in a later analysis. The earlier analysis of 450 to 700 of the donors excluded seventeen rarely observed V segments, including chromosome 9 orphons, because counts were too low. In a later analysis, HLA-associated TCR beta chains showed more clonal expansion and lower generation probabilities than non-associated chains that were equally common. CMV serostatus was the only immune exposure information available for the cohort. HLA typing was unavailable for some donors at each locus, so association tests used only the typed subset. Three of the identified cytomegalovirus-associated TCR beta chains were confirmed in vitro to be specific for cytomegalovirus antigens. In this cohort, only TCR beta chains were sequenced, and detectable features were limited by the absence of alpha or paired-chain data. Assigning TCR associations to individual alleles was difficult when HLA alleles, especially DR and DQ, strongly co-occurred. A further reported finding was that TCR beta sequences accurately predicted the HLA-A and HLA-B alleles for most subjects in the first cohort. The presence/absence analyses assumed that sequencing depth was roughly uniform across donors, and that assumption may not be true. Most TCR sequences were seen in very few donors, while some public TCRs were found in many individuals. In a later genetic analysis, a missense DCLRE1C variant was associated with V-gene and J-gene trimming of TCR beta chains, and the association was replicated in an independent cohort. The sequencing pipeline was judged likely to have produced a cluster of highly shared sequence variants as a technical artifact. According to a later analysis, TCR association rates differed among HLA loci, with DRB1 alleles showing the most associated TCRs and HLA-C alleles showing the fewest. Several of the top co-occurrence clusters appeared to be linked to parvovirus B19, influenza, CMV and Epstein-Barr virus, according to a later analysis. According to a later genetic analysis, donors in an Asian-associated ancestry cluster had fewer N-insertions in productive TCRs than the approximately 630-donor mean. In the study, approximately 160 TCR beta chains were listed as associated with cytomegalovirus.

The method behind the library was the immunoSEQ multiplex PCR assay. For the multiplex PCR, a mixture combining 60 forward primers for TCR Vbeta segments and 13 reverse primers for TCR Jbeta segments was used. Amplification of the CDR3 region of rearranged TCR beta genes was performed with a multiplex PCR assay on genomic DNA. Amplified TCR beta libraries were sequenced as 87-base-pair reads on the Illumina HiSeq System. Turning to the authors' computational methods: In a later analysis, approximately 74 million unique TCR beta chains were counted across the roughly 670 repertoires, and roughly 11 million of these chains were shared by at least two donors. To remove PCR and sequencing errors, raw reads were error-corrected and collapsed into unique sequences using a nearest-neighbor algorithm that merged closely related sequences. Alignment of CDR3 sequences to IMGT reference sequences was used to assign V, D and J gene segments. Each retained sequence needed at least a six-nucleotide match to both a V gene segment and a J gene segment. Rearrangements were classified as productive when the CDR3 lacked stop codons and remained in frame with V and J, and all other rearrangements were classified as non-productive. CDR3 was defined by IMGT convention, running from the second conserved V-encoded cysteine to the conserved J-encoded phenylalanine. The earlier analysis of around 640 of the donors excluded sequences that lacked an unambiguous match to a single V gene segment. An earlier analysis of 550 to 650 of the donors classified V segments as functional when productive rearrangements were above 56.7% and as segregating when the standard deviation between donors was above 5%. A statistical classification framework was developed to diagnose cytomegalovirus status using the catalog of TCR beta chain sequences. In a later analysis, TCR nucleotide sequences were compared against IMGT/GENE-DB human TR gene sequences so that V and J genes could be assigned. A later analysis assigned CDR3 sequences and most-parsimonious VDJ recombination scenarios with the TCRdist pipeline. In a later analysis, each TCR beta chain was defined by its CDR3 amino acid sequence together with its V-gene family, and reads without a unique V-gene family were excluded. To address suspected cross-contamination and a sequencing artifact, a later analysis removed around 590 highly shared, low-generation-probability nucleotide sequences. In a later analysis, a clonal expansion index for each public chain was calculated from normalized within-repertoire ranks of inferred template counts. Generation probabilities in a later analysis came from a VDJ recombination model fitted to out-of-frame rearrangements, and those results were checked against IGoR. In a later analysis, TCR-TCR, TCR-HLA and TCR-CMV co-occurrence was scored with hypergeometric tests, and a repertoire-size bias correction was applied to TCR pairs. To estimate false discovery rates, a later analysis permuted the HLA or CMV assignments 20 times. In a later analysis, co-occurring TCRs were grouped with DBSCAN, and TCRdist sequence similarity was added when clustering was performed within HLA-allele-positive subsets. Repertoires with fewer than 30,000 or more than 120,000 public chains, plus five repertoires with anomalous nucleotide sharing, were excluded from co-occurrence clustering. Imported from immuneACCESS, the table was reduced by TCRdb to in-frame sequences with V and J called. These copies leave out some clones; in studies compared against another copy, an unresolved V gene accounts for under half, and the cause of the remainder is not known. That table supplies the V and J calls and clone size; D and trimming were determined from the DNA. The sample table records about 65,000 clones; around three quarters of these occur just once. The ten largest clones represent around 4% of the sample.

Source material: PBMCs. The receptor comes from a woman aged 25-40 years in good health and CMV-seronegative.

The CDR3 protein: CASSPSTPIYEQYF. At the DNA level, the sequence is TGTGCCAGCAGCCCGTCCACTCCAATCTACGAGCAGTACTTC. The V and J genes are TRBV28 and TRBJ2-7, with the D gene not confidently named. Trimming takes 6 bases from V and 3 bases from J, and the germline ends sit 15 bases apart. The cysteine opens and the phenylalanine closes a CDR3 of 14 amino acids. Left in the record is the CDR3 DNA by itself, 42 bases read in frame from the first base. The germline V gene provides CDR1 MDHEN and CDR2 SYDVKM.